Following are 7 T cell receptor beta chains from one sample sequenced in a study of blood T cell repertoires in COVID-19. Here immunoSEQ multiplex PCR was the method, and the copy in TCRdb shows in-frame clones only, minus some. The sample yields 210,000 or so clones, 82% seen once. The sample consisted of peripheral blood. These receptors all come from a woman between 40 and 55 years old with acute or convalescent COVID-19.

The CDR3 is CASSAGQDRNTIYF. In DNA form, the CDR3 reads TGTGCCAGCAGCGCGGGACAGGATAGAAACACCATATATTTT. The V and J genes are TRBV9 and TRBJ1-3; 8 bases are shared with TRBD1. The CDR3 consists of 14 residues. Looked up from germline, CDR1 is SGDLS and CDR2 is YYNGEE. V lost 3 bases and J lost 5; bases outside the gene matches: 4.

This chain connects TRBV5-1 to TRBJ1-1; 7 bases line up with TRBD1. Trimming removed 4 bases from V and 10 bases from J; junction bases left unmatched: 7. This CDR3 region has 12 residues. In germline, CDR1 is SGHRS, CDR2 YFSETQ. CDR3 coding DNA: TGCGCCAGCAGCCCCGACAGGGTGGGAGCTTTCTTT. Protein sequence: CASSPDRVGAFF.

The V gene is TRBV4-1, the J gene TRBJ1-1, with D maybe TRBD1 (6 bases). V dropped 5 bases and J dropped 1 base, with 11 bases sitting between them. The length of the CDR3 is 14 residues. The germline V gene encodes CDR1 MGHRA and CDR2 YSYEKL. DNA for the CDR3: TGCGCCAGCAGCTTGCGGACAGCGAACACTGAAGCTTTCTTT. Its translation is CASSLRTANTEAFF.

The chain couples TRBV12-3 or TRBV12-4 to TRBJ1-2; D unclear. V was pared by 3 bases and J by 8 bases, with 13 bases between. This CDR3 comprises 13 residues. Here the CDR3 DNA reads TGTGCCAGCAGTTTCGGCGGAACTAGGGGCTACACCTTC. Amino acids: CASSFGGTRGYTF.

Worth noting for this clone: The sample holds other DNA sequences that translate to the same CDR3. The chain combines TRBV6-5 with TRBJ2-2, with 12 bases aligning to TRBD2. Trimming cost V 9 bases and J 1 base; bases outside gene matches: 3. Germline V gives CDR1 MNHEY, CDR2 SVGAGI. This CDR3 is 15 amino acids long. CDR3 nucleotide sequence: TGTGCCAGTATGGGACTAGCGGGGAACACCGGGGAGCTGTTTTTT. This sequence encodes CASMGLAGNTGELFF.

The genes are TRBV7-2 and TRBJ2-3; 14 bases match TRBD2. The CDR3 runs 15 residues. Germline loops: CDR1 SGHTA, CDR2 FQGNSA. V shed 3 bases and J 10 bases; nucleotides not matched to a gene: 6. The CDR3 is CASSFLGLAGDPQYF. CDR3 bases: TGTGCCAGCAGCTTCCTGGGACTAGCGGGAGACCCGCAGTATTTT.

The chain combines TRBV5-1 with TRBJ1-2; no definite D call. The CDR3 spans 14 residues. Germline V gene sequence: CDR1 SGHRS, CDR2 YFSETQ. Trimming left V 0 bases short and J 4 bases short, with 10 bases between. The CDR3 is CASSLGADRYGYTF. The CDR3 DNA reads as TGCGCCAGCAGCTTGGGGGCCGATCGCTATGGCTACACCTTC. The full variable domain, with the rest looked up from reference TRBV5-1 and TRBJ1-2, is KAGVTQTPRYLIKTRGQQVTLSCSPISGHRSVSWYQQTPGQGLQFLFEYFSETQRNKGNFPGRFSGRQFSNSRSEMNVSTLELGDSALYLCASSLGADRYGYTFGSGTRLTVV.